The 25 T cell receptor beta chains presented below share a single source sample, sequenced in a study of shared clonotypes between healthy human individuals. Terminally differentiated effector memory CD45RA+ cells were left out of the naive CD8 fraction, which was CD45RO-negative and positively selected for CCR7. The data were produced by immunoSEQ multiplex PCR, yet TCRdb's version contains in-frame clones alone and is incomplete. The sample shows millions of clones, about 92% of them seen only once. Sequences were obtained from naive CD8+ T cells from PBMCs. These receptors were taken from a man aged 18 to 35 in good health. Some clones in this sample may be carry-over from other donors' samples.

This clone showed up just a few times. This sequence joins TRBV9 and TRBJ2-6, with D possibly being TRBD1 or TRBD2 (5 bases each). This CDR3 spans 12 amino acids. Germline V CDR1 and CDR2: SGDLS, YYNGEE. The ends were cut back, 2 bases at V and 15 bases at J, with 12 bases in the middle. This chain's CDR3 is CASSVGTAGLTF. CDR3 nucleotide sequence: TGTGCCAGCAGCGTTGGGACCGCGGGCCTGACTTTC.

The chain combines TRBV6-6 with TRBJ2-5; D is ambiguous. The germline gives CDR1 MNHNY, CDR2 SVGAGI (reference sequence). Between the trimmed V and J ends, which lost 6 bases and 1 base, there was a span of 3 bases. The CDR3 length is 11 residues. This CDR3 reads CASSPQETQYF. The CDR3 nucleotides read TGTGCCAGCAGCCCCCAAGAGACCCAGTACTTC.

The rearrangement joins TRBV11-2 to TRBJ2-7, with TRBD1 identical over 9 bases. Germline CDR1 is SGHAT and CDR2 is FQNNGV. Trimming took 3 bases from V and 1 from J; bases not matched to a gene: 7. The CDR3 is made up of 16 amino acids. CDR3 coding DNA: TGTGCCAGCAGCTTGGAGGACAGGGGAAAGTCCTACGAGCAGTACTTC. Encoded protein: CASSLEDRGKSYEQYF.

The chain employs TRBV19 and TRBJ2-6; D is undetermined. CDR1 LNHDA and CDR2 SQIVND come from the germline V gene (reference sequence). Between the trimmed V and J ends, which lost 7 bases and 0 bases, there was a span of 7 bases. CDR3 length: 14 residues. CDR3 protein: CASTDFSGANVLTF. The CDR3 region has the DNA TGTGCCAGTACGGATTTCTCTGGGGCCAACGTCCTGACTTTC. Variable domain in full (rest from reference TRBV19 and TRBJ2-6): DGGITQSPKYLFRKEGQNVTLSCEQNLNHDAMYWYRQDPGQGLRLIYYSQIVNDFQKGDIAEGYSVSREKKESFPLTVTSAQKNPTAFYLCASTDFSGANVLTFGAGSRLTVL.

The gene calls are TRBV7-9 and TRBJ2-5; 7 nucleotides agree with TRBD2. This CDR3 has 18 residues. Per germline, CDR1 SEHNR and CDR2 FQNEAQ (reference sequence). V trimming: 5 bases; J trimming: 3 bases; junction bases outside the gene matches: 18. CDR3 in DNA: TGTGCCAGCAGCAGCCGGGAGAATAGGCGGGAGCAAAAAGAGACCCAGTACTTC. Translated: CASSSRENRREQKETQYF.

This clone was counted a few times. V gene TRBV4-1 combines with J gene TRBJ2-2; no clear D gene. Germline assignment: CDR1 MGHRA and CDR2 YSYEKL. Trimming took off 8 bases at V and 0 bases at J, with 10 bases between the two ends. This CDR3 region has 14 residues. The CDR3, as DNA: TGCGCCAGCGAAGCTATGGCGAACACCGGGGAGCTGTTTTTT. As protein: CASEAMANTGELFF.

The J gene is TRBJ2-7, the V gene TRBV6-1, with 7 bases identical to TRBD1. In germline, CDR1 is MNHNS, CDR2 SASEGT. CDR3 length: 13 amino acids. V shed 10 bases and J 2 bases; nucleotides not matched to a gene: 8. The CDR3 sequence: CAIRDSMAYEQYF. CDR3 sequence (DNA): TGTGCCATACGGGACAGCATGGCCTACGAGCAGTACTTC.

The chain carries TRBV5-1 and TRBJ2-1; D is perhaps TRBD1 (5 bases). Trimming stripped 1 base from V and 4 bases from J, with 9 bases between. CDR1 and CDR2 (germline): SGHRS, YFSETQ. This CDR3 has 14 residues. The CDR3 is CASSLLTDYNEQFF. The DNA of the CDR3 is TGCGCCAGCAGCTTGCTGACAGATTACAATGAGCAGTTCTTC. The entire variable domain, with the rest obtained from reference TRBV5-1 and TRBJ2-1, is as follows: KAGVTQTPRYLIKTRGQQVTLSCSPISGHRSVSWYQQTPGQGLQFLFEYFSETQRNKGNFPGRFSGRQFSNSRSEMNVSTLELGDSALYLCASSLLTDYNEQFFGPGTRLTVL.

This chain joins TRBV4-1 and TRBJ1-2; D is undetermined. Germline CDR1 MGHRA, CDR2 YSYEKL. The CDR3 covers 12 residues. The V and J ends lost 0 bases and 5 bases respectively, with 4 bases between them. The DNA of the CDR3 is TGCGCCAGCAGCCAAGAAGCTTATGGCTACACCTTC. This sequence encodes CASSQEAYGYTF.

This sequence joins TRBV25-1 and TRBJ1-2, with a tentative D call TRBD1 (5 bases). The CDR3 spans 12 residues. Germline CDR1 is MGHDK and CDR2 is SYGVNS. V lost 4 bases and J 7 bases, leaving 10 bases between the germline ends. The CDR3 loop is CASSAWGGGYTF. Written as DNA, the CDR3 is TGTGCCAGCAGTGCTTGGGGGGGTGGCTACACCTTC.

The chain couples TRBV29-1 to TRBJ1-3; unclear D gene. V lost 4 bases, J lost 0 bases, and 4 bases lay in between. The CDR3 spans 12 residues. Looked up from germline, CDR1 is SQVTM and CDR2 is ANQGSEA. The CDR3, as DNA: TGCAGCGTTGTTAGCTCTGGAAACACCATATATTTT. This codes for CSVVSSGNTIYF.

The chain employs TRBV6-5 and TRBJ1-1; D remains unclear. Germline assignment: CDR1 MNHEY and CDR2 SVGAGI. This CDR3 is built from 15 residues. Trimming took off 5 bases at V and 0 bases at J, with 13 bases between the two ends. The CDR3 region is CASSQQPGMNTEAFF. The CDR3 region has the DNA TGTGCCAGCAGTCAACAGCCGGGGATGAACACTGAAGCTTTCTTT.

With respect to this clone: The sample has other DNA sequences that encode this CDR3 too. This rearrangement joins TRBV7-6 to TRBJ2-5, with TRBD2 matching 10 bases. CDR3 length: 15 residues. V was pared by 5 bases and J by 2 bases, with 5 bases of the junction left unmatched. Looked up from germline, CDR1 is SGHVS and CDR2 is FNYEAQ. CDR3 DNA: TGTGCCAGCAGCCGACTAGCGGGCCCTCAAGAGACCCAGTACTTC. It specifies CASSRLAGPQETQYF.

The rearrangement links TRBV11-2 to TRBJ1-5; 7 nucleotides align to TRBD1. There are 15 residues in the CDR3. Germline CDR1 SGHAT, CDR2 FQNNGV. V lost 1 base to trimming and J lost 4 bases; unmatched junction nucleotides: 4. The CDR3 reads CASSLGGGQNQPQHF. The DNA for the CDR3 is TGTGCCAGCAGCTTAGGAGGGGGACAGAATCAGCCCCAGCATTTT.

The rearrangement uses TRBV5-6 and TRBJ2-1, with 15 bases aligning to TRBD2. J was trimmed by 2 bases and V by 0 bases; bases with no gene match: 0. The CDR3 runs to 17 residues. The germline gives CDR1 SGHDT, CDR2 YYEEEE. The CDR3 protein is CASSLGTSGRAYNEQFF. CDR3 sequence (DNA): TGTGCCAGCAGCTTGGGGACTAGCGGGAGGGCCTACAATGAGCAGTTCTTC.

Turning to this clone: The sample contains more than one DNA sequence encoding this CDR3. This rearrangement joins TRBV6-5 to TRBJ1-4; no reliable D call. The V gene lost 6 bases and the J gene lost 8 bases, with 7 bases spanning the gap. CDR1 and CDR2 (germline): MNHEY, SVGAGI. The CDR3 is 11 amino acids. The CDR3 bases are TGTGCCAGCAGACTTGGAGAAAAACTGTTTTTT. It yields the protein CASRLGEKLFF.

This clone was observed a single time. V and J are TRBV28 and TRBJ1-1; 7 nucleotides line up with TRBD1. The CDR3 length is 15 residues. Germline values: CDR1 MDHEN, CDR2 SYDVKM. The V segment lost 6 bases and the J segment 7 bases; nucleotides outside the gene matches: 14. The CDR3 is CASSDITGTANEAFF. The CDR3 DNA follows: TGTGCCAGCAGCGATATCACCGGGACAGCGAATGAAGCTTTCTTT.

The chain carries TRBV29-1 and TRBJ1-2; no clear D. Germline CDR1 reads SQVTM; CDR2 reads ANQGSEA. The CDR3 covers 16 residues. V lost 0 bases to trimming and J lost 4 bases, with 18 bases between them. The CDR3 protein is CSVEDSTPRSVYGYTF. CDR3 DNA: TGCAGCGTTGAAGACTCGACCCCCCGGAGTGTCTATGGCTACACCTTC. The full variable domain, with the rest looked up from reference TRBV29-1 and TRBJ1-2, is SAVISQKPSRDICQRGTSLTIQCQVDSQVTMMFWYRQQPGQSLTLIATANQGSEATYESGFVIDKFPISRPNLTFSTLTVSNMSPEDSSIYLCSVEDSTPRSVYGYTFGSGTRLTVV.

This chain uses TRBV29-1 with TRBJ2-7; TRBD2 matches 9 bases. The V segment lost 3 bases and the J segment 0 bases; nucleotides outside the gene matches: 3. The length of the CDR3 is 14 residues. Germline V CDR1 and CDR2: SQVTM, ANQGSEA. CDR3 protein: CSVDPSGNSYEQYF. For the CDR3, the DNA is TGCAGCGTTGATCCTAGCGGGAACTCCTACGAGCAGTACTTC.

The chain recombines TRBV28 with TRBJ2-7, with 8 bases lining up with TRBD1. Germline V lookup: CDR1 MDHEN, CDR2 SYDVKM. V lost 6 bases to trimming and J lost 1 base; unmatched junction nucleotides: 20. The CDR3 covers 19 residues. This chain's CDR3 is CASSATRFKDRDISYEQYF. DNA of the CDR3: TGTGCCAGCAGCGCGACCCGTTTCAAGGACAGGGACATATCCTACGAGCAGTACTTC.

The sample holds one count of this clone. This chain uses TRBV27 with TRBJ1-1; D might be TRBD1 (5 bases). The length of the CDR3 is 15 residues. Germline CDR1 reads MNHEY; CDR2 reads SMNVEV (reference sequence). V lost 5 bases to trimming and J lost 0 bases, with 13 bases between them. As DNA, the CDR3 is TGTGCCAGCAGTCCCCTTCGACAGCTGAACACTGAAGCTTTCTTT. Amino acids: CASSPLRQLNTEAFF.

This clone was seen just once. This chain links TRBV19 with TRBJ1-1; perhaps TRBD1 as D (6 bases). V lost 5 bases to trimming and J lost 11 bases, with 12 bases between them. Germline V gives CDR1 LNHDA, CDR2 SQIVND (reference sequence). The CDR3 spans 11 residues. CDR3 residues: CASSDRSRAFF. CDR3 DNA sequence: TGTGCCAGTAGTGACAGGTCAAGGGCTTTCTTT.

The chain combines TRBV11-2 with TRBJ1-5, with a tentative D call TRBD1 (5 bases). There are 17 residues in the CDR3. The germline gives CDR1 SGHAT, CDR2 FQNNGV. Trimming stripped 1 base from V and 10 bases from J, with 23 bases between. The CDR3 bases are TGTGCCAGCAGCTTAGGCGGAGATAGGCAGGGCCAATCTCCCCAGCATTTT. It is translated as CASSLGGDRQGQSPQHF.

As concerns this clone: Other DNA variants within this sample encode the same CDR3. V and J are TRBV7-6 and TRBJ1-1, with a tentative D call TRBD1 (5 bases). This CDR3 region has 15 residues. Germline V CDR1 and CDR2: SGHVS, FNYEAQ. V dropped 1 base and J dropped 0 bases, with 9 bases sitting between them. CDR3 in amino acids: CASSLEPGMNTEAFF. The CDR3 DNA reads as TGTGCCAGCAGCTTAGAGCCAGGGATGAACACTGAAGCTTTCTTT.

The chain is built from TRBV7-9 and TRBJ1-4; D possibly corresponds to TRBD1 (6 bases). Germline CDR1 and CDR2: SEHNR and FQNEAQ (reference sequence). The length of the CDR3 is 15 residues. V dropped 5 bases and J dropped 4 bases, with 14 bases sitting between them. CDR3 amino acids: CASSAHRELNEKLFF. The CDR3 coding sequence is TGTGCCAGCAGCGCCCACAGGGAACTTAATGAAAAACTGTTTTTT.